Listed below are T cell receptor beta chains from one sample, sequenced in a study of blood T cell repertoires in COVID-19. Repertoires were generated with immunoSEQ multiplex PCR, while TCRdb's copy carries only in-frame clones and drops some. The sample holds under 200,000 clones; about 86% are singletons and the top ten take almost 1%. Sequenced material: peripheral blood. The receptors were sampled from a man between 18 and 35 years old with acute or convalescent COVID-19. The CDR3 runs from the conserved cysteine through the conserved F or W. D genes are given only for firm matches. Only part of the rows carry a size: once, few, many, or a class if the clone is expanded.

>-|TRBJ1-5|once|TRBV6-5
CASSYSGRVNQPQHF
TGTGCCAGCAGTTACTCGGGGAGGGTCAATCAGCCCCAGCATTTT
>-|TRBJ2-3|-|TRBV5-1
CASSLVKDMRTDTQYF
TGCGCCAGCAGCTTGGTAAAGGACATGAGGACAGATACGCAGTATTTT
>-|TRBJ1-2|-|TRBV11-2
CASSVGGGSVYGYTF
TGTGCCAGCAGCGTGGGCGGGGGCAGTGTCTATGGCTACACCTTC
>-|TRBJ2-5|-|TRBV29-1
CSVPVETQYF
TGCAGCGTTCCCGTTGAGACCCAGTACTTC
>-|TRBJ2-1|-|TRBV30
CAWGHTSSYNEQFF
TGTGCCTGGGGTCACACAAGCTCCTACAATGAGCAGTTCTTC
>TRBD1|TRBJ1-6|-|TRBV2
CASSRDRANSPLHF
TGTGCCAGCAGTCGGGACAGGGCTAATTCACCCCTCCACTTT
>TRBD2|TRBJ2-1|once|TRBV2
CASSGTSGGSSYNEQFF
TGTGCCAGCAGTGGTACTAGCGGGGGGAGCTCCTACAATGAGCAGTTCTTC
>-|TRBJ1-4|-|TRBV5-1
CASSFRTLSEKLFF
TGCGCCAGCAGCTTCCGGACACTTTCGGAAAAACTGTTTTTT
>TRBD1|TRBJ1-1|-|TRBV5-1
CASSIQAGTGGFQAFF
TGCGCCAGCAGCATACAAGCCGGGACAGGGGGCTTCCAAGCTTTCTTT
>-|TRBJ1-1|-|TRBV7-9
CASSRSRAAATEAFF
TGTGCCAGCAGCCGGTCGAGAGCGGCGGCCACTGAAGCTTTCTTT
>-|TRBJ1-2|-|TRBV14
CASSQDFAGLYGYTF
TGTGCCAGCAGCCAAGATTTCGCAGGACTCTATGGCTACACCTTC
>-|TRBJ2-1|-|TRBV29-1
CSVETLARMRNEQFF
TGCAGCGTTGAAACCCTTGCGCGTATGAGGAATGAGCAGTTCTTC
>-|TRBJ1-1|-|TRBV11-2
CASTLGRQPFF
TGTGCCAGCACCCTAGGGAGGCAGCCGTTCTTT
>-|TRBJ1-4|-|TRBV11-2
CASSLEYGPTTNEKLFF
TGTGCCAGCAGCTTAGAATATGGCCCCACAACTAATGAAAAACTGTTTTTT
>-|TRBJ1-2|-|TRBV2
CASSEATGYGYTF
TGTGCCAGCAGTGAAGCGACAGGATATGGCTACACCTTC
>TRBD1|TRBJ2-1|-|TRBV9
CASSGRTGNEQFF
TGTGCCAGCAGCGGACGGACAGGGAATGAGCAGTTCTTC
>-|TRBJ2-7|-|TRBV6-5
CASGEGLPYEQYF
TGTGCCAGCGGAGAGGGCCTACCCTACGAGCAGTACTTC
>-|TRBJ1-2|-|TRBV6-5
CASSYSGYSGYTF
TGTGCCAGCAGTTATTCAGGGTATAGTGGCTACACCTTC
>TRBD2|TRBJ2-5|-|TRBV6-1
CASSVGDSGGPKAETQYF
TGTGCCAGCAGTGTGGGGGATAGCGGGGGCCCTAAGGCTGAGACCCAGTACTTC
>-|TRBJ1-6|-|TRBV6-5
CASSYREDSPLHF
TGTGCCAGCAGTTACAGGGAGGACTCACCCCTCCACTTT
>-|TRBJ1-4|-|TRBV9
CASSAVLSNEKLFF
TGTGCCAGCAGCGCGGTTTTGTCTAATGAAAAACTGTTTTTT
>-|TRBJ1-2|-|TRBV6-1
CASSRSESGYTF
TGTGCCAGCAGCCGTAGTGAGAGTGGCTACACCTTC
>-|TRBJ1-4|-|TRBV2
CASSFNNEKLFF
TGTGCCAGCAGTTTTAATAATGAAAAACTGTTTTTT
>TRBD1|TRBJ2-3|few|TRBV19
CASSDRTGELFTDTQYF
TGTGCCAGTAGCGACAGGACAGGAGAGCTCTTCACAGATACGCAGTATTTT
>TRBD1|TRBJ2-1|once|TRBV2
CASSRTGGSYNEQFF
TGTGCCAGCAGCCGGACAGGGGGCTCCTACAATGAGCAGTTCTTC
>-|TRBJ2-5|-|TRBV14
CASSQGFFSQGRETQYF
TGTGCCAGCAGCCAAGGTTTCTTTAGTCAGGGTAGGGAGACCCAGTACTTC
>TRBD1|TRBJ2-5|-|TRBV9
CASSAGYDRGAMETQYF
TGTGCCAGCAGCGCCGGCTATGACAGGGGAGCGATGGAGACCCAGTACTTC
>TRBD1|TRBJ1-1|few|TRBV11-1
CASSPEPGQGGTEAFF
TGTGCCAGCAGCCCGGAGCCGGGACAGGGAGGCACTGAAGCTTTCTTT
>-|TRBJ1-5|-|TRBV30
CAWSVRRIDHQPQHF
TGTGCCTGGAGTGTACGCAGGATCGATCATCAGCCCCAGCATTTT
>TRBD1|TRBJ1-5|-|TRBV12-3/TRBV12-4
CASTQQGQPQHF
TGTGCCAGCACTCAACAGGGGCAGCCCCAGCATTTT
>-|TRBJ2-5|once|TRBV3-1/TRBV3-2
CASSQAVETQYF
TGTGCCAGCAGCCAAGCAGTGGAGACCCAGTACTTC
>TRBD1|TRBJ1-2|-|TRBV5-1
CASTRQGDNYGYTF
TGCGCCAGCACCCGACAGGGGGATAACTATGGCTACACCTTC
>-|TRBJ1-1|-|TRBV6-1
CASSELVITDTEAFF
TGTGCCAGCAGTGAATTAGTGATAACCGACACTGAAGCTTTCTTT
>-|TRBJ2-2|-|TRBV6-5
CASSYGTPNTGELFF
TGTGCCAGCAGTTACGGGACACCAAACACCGGGGAGCTGTTTTTT
>TRBD1|TRBJ2-3|-|TRBV6-5
CASSYGQGAGTDTQYF
TGTGCCAGCAGTTACGGACAGGGGGCCGGCACAGATACGCAGTATTTT
>TRBD1|TRBJ1-5|-|TRBV4-1
CASSQGQGNNQPQHF
TGCGCCAGCAGCCAAGGACAGGGCAACAATCAGCCCCAGCATTTT
>TRBD1|TRBJ1-4|-|TRBV3-1/TRBV3-2
CASSYGTGGEKLFF
TGTGCCAGCAGCTACGGGACAGGGGGTGAAAAACTGTTTTTT
>-|TRBJ2-3|-|TRBV18
CASSPPGGGHTDTQYF
TGTGCCAGCTCACCACCGGGAGGAGGGCACACAGATACGCAGTATTTT
>TRBD2|TRBJ2-3|-|TRBV30
CARGLASTDTQYF
TGTGCCAGAGGACTAGCTAGTACAGATACGCAGTATTTT
>TRBD1|TRBJ1-5|-|TRBV30
CAWSWGQGQPQHF
TGTGCCTGGAGCTGGGGACAGGGGCAGCCCCAGCATTTT
>TRBD1|TRBJ1-4|-|TRBV28
CASSLGDREAEKLFF
TGTGCCAGCAGCCTCGGGGACAGGGAGGCTGAAAAACTGTTTTTT
>TRBD1|TRBJ2-7|once|TRBV30
CAWSPGGTGSYEQYF
TGTGCCTGGAGTCCCGGAGGGACAGGCTCCTACGAGCAGTACTTC
>TRBD1|TRBJ1-1|-|TRBV7-8
CASSPDRGLNTEAFF
TGTGCCAGCAGCCCTGACAGGGGGTTGAACACTGAAGCTTTCTTT
>TRBD1|TRBJ2-2|-|TRBV7-9
CASRHPGTGGASFPGELFF
TGTGCCAGCAGACACCCCGGGACAGGGGGCGCGTCGTTCCCCGGGGAGCTGTTTTTT
>-|TRBJ2-1|-|TRBV30
CACASRDSWSSYNEQFF
TGTGCCTGTGCCAGCCGGGACTCCTGGAGCTCCTACAATGAGCAGTTCTTC
>-|TRBJ2-5|-|TRBV6-5
CASRQGGQETQYF
TGTGCCAGCAGACAAGGGGGTCAAGAGACCCAGTACTTC
>-|TRBJ2-7|-|TRBV30
CAWSVRGEQYF
TGTGCCTGGAGTGTACGAGGCGAGCAGTACTTC
>TRBD1|TRBJ1-2|-|TRBV7-6
CASSLSDRVGVGYTF
TGTGCCAGCAGCTTATCCGACAGGGTTGGGGTTGGCTACACCTTC